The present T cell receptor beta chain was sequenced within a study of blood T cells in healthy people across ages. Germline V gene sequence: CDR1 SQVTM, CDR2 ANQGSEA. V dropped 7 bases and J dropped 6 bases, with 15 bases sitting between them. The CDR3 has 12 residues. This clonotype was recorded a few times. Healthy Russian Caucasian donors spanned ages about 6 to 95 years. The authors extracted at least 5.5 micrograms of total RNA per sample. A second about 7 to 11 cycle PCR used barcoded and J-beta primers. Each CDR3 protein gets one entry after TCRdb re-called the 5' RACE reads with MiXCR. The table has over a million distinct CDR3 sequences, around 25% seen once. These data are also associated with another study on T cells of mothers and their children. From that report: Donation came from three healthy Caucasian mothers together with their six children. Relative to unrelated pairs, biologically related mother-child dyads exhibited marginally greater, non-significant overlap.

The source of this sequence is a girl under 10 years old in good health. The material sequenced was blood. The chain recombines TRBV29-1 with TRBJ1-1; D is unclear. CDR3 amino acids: CSGRKGFAEAFF. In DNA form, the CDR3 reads TGCAGCGGCCGAAAAGGGTTCGCTGAAGCTTTCTTT.